A selection of T cell receptor beta chains follows, all from one sample in a study of shared clonotypes between healthy human individuals. The method was immunoSEQ multiplex PCR; TCRdb's version includes in-frame clones alone and lacks a portion of them. Found here are about 460,000 clones, roughly 80% of them singletons; the top ten hold 9.5% to 15%. Sequencing used PBMCs. These receptor sequences come from a woman aged 40 to 50 in good health. Some clones in this sample may be carry-over from other donors' samples. The CDR3 runs from the conserved cysteine through the conserved F or W. Where a row states a size, it is once, few, many or the class of an expanded clone; other rows omit it.

cdr3_aa clone_size j_call v_call
CASSDFYEQYF - TRBJ2-7 TRBV6-1
CASRAGGLLAKNIQYF - TRBJ2-4 TRBV2
CASSEGKGTRGNF many TRBJ2-3 TRBV6-1
CASSQGEGQGPGNEQFF - TRBJ2-1 TRBV7-9
CASSAPRNYGYTF - TRBJ1-2 TRBV28
CASRIRTGSGNQPQHF - TRBJ1-5 TRBV7-3
CSASDRVRDEQFF - TRBJ2-1 TRBV29-1
CAWSRRGGTSPYEQYF - TRBJ2-7 TRBV30
CASSATGVGETQYF - TRBJ2-5 TRBV19
CASSPSAGSSYEQYF - TRBJ2-7 TRBV18
CSALSGRANEQFF many TRBJ2-1 TRBV29-1
CASSLGAEVYF - TRBJ2-7 TRBV7-2
CASSLGLTWDNEQFF - TRBJ2-1 TRBV11-3
CASSPRTSGSSSYEQYF - TRBJ2-7 TRBV18
CSGGSMGGEQYF few TRBJ2-7 TRBV29-1
CASSRLADMRDTQYF - TRBJ2-3 TRBV9
CASSFQQGTYEQYF - TRBJ2-7 TRBV5-4
CASSEGETGELFF - TRBJ2-2 TRBV6-1
CASSSNGRRDSSEQYF few TRBJ2-7 TRBV18
CAGSADSRQKLFF - TRBJ1-4 TRBV27
CASSLRGTTNSPLHF - TRBJ1-6 TRBV28
CASSAGTPASEQYF few - TRBV6-5
CASSLSLNQPQHF - TRBJ1-5 TRBV7-9
CASSLADWAYGYTF - TRBJ1-2 TRBV7-2
CASSRRGDSYEQYF - TRBJ2-7 TRBV18
CASSLLGQGTDTQYF - TRBJ2-3 TRBV5-1
CASSPGRADTGELFF - TRBJ2-2 TRBV5-6
CASSLGLADSYNEQFF - TRBJ2-1 TRBV5-1
CASTPTGFLTEAFF - TRBJ1-1 TRBV7-2
CASSFPTGVGEQYF - TRBJ2-7 TRBV7-2
CATHRGSYEQYF - TRBJ2-7 TRBV28
CASSSDSYGYTF - TRBJ1-2 TRBV28
CASSGSYEQYF - TRBJ2-7 TRBV14
CASSRPPGLNTGELFF - TRBJ2-2 TRBV19
CASSFPTGDLNTGELFF few TRBJ2-2 TRBV28
CASSSRGGGAYGYTF - TRBJ1-2 TRBV5-4
CASSSDRGNEQFF many TRBJ2-1 TRBV11-2
CASSLLQYQETQYF - TRBJ2-5 TRBV5-1
CATEGASGHNEQFF - TRBJ2-1 TRBV10-2
CAISEGSTRYGYTF once TRBJ1-2 TRBV10-3
CACYSTGTTYEQYF - TRBJ2-7 TRBV30
CASNPGGQPQHF - TRBJ1-5 TRBV6-1